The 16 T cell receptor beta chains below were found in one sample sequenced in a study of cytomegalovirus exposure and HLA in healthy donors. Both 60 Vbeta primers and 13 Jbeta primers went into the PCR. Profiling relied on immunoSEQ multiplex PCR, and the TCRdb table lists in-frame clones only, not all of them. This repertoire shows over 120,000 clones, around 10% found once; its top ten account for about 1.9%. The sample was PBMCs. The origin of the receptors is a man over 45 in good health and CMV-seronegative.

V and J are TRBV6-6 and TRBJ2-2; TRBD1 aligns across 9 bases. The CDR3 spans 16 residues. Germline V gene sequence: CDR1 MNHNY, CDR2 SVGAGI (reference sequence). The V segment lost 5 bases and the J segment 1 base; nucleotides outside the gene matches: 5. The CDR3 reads CASSPPGQGNTGELFF. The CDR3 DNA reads TGTGCCAGCAGTCCACCGGGACAGGGGAACACCGGGGAGCTGTTTTTT.

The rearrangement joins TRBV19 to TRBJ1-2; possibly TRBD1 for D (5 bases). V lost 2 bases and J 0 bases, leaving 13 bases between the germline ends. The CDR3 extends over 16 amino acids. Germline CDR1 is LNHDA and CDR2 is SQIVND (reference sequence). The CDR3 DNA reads TGTGCCAGTAGTATAAGGCCAGGGTGGACTAACTATGGCTACACCTTC. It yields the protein CASSIRPGWTNYGYTF.

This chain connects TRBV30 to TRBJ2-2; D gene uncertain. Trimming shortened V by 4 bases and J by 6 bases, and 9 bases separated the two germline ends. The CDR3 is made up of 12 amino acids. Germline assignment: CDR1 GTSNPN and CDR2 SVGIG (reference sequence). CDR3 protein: CAWNFVPGELFF. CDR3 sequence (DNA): TGTGCCTGGAATTTCGTCCCCGGGGAGCTGTTTTTT.

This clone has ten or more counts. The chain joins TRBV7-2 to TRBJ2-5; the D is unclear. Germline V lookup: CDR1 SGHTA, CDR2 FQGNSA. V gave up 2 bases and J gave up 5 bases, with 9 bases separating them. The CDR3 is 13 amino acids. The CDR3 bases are TGTGCCAGCAGCTTAATAATGAGGGAGACCCAGTACTTC. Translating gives CASSLIMRETQYF. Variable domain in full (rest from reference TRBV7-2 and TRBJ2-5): GAGVSQSPSNKVTEKGKDVELRCDPISGHTALYWYRQSLGQGLEFLIYFQGNSAPDKSGLPSDRFSAERTGGSVSTLTIQRTQQEDSAVYLCASSLIMRETQYFGPGTRLLVL.

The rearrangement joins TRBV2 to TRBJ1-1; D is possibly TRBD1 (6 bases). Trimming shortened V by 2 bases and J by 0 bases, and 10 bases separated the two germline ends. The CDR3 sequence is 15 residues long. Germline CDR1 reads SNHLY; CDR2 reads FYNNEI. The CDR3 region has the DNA TGTGCCAGCAGTGAATTCGGGACATTGAACACTGAAGCTTTCTTT. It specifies CASSEFGTLNTEAFF.

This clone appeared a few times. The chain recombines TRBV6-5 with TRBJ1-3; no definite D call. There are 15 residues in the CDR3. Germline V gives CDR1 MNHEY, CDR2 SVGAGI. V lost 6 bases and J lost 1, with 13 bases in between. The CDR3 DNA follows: TGTGCCAGCAGCCGGGTAGCGACATCTGGAAACACCATATATTTT. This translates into CASSRVATSGNTIYF.

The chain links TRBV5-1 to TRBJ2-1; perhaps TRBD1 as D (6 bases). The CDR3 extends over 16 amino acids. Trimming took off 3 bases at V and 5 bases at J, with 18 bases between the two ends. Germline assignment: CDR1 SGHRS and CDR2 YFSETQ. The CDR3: CASSSYRDNRHNEQFF. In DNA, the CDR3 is TGCGCCAGCAGCTCCTACAGGGACAATCGGCACAATGAGCAGTTCTTC.

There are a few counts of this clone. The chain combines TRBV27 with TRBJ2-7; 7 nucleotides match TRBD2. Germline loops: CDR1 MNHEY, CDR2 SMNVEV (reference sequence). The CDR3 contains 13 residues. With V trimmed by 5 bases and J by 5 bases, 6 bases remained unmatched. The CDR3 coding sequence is TGTGCCAGCAGTCCCCAGGGAGGGGACGAGCAGTACTTC. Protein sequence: CASSPQGGDEQYF.

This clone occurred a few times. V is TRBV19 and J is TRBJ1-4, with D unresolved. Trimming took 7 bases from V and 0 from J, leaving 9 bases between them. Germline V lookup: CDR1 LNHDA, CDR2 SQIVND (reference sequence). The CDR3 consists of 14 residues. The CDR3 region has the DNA TGTGCCAGTAAACCCCAGGCAACTAATGAAAAACTGTTTTTT. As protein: CASKPQATNEKLFF.

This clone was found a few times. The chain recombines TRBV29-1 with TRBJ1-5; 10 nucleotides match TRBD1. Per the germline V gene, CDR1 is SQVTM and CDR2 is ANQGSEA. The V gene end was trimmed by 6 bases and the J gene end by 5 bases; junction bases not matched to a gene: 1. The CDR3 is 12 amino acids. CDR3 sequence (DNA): TGCAGCGTCGGGACAGGGGATCAGCCCCAGCATTTT. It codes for CSVGTGDQPQHF.

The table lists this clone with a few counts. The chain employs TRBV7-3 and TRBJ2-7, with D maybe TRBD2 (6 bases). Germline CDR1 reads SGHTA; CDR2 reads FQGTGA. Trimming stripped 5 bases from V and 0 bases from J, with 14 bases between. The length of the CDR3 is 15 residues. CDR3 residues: CASSRGAVSSYEQYF. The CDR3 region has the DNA TGTGCCAGCAGCCGCGGGGCGGTGAGCTCCTACGAGCAGTACTTC. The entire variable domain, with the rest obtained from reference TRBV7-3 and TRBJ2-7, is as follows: GAGVSQTPSNKVTEKGKYVELRCDPISGHTALYWYRQSLGQGPEFLIYFQGTGAADDSGLPNDRFFAVRPEGSVSTLKIQRTERGDSAVYLCASSRGAVSSYEQYFGPGTRLTVT.

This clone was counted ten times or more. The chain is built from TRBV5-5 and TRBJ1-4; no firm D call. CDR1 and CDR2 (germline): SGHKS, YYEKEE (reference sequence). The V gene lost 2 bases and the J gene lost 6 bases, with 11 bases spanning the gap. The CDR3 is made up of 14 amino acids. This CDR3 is CASSLSGFDEKLFF. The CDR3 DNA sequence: TGTGCCAGCAGCTTATCGGGGTTTGATGAAAAACTGTTTTTT.

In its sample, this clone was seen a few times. The CDR3 DNA sequence: TGTGCCAGCACCGAAGGTAGGGGCAGGGGGCTTTCCGAGCAGTACTTC. As protein: CASTEGRGRGLSEQYF. The rearrangement joins TRBV2 to TRBJ2-7; TRBD1 aligns across 8 bases. The CDR3 is 16 residues long. The germline CDR1 and CDR2 sequences are SNHLY and FYNNEI. After removal of 7 bases from V and 6 bases from J, the junction contained 17 bases not matched to a gene. Together with reference TRBV2 and TRBJ2-7, the CDR3 gives the full variable domain: EPEVTQTPSHQVTQMGQEVILRCVPISNHLYFYWYRQILGQKVEFLVSFYNNEISEKSEIFDDQFSVERPDGSNFTLKIRSTKLEDSAMYFCASTEGRGRGLSEQYFGPGTRLTVT.

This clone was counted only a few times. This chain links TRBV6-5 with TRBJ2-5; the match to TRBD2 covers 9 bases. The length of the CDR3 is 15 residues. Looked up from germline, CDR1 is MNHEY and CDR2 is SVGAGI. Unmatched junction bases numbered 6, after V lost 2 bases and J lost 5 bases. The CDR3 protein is CASSYRGGAPETQYF. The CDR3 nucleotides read TGTGCCAGCAGTTACCGCGGGGGGGCCCCGGAGACCCAGTACTTC.

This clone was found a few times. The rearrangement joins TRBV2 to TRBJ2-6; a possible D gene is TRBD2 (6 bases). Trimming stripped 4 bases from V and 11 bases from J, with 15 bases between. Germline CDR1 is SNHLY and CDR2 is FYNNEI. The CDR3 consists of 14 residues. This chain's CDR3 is CASSGRVLADVLTF. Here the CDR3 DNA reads TGTGCCAGCAGTGGGAGGGTCCTCGCCGACGTCCTGACTTTC.

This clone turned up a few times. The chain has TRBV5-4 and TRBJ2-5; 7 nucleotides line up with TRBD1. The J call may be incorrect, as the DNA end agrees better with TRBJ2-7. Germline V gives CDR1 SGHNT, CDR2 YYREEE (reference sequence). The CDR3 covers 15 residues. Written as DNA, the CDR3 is TGTGCCAGCAGCCCTAGACAGGGATCGTCCTACGAGCAGTACTTC. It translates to CASSPRQGSSYEQYF.